Listed here are 7 T cell receptor beta chains from one sample, sequenced in a study of blood T cell repertoires in COVID-19 (dated by TCRdb to about 2020). Libraries were made using the immunoSEQ multiplex PCR assay. Sourced from immuneACCESS, this table was stored by TCRdb with only in-frame sequences that have V and J called. A share of the clones is absent; for the studies checked, an unresolved V gene accounts for under half, and the remainder has no known explanation. Across this sample there are roughly 120,000 clones, with around nine tenths seen only once. Clones ranked in the top ten supply around 4.6% of the sample. The sequencing input was peripheral blood. All receptors derive from a middle-aged man with acute or convalescent COVID-19.

The chain carries TRBV9 and TRBJ2-5; 7 positions agree with TRBD2. Germline-derived CDR1 and CDR2 are SGDLS and YYNGEE. Germline trimming cut 6 bases from V and 0 bases from J; bases unmatched to any gene: 8. The CDR3 totals 15 residues. As DNA, the CDR3 is TGTGCCAGCAACCCTAGCGGAGCGTACCAAGAGACCCAGTACTTC. Translating it yields CASNPSGAYQETQYF.

The rearrangement joins TRBV5-1 to TRBJ2-5; D might be TRBD1 (6 bases). Trimming took off 2 bases at V and 3 bases at J, with 8 bases between the two ends. The germline V gene has CDR1 SGHRS and CDR2 YFSETQ. This CDR3 comprises 13 residues. The CDR3 loop is CASSFHREETQYF. DNA of the CDR3: TGCGCCAGCAGCTTCCACAGGGAAGAGACCCAGTACTTC. Full variable domain (remainder filled in from reference TRBV5-1 and TRBJ2-5): KAGVTQTPRYLIKTRGQQVTLSCSPISGHRSVSWYQQTPGQGLQFLFEYFSETQRNKGNFPGRFSGRQFSNSRSEMNVSTLELGDSALYLCASSFHREETQYFGPGTRLLVL.

J is TRBJ2-2 and V is TRBV19; perhaps TRBD1 as D (5 bases). The CDR3 is 15 residues long. Germline-derived CDR1 and CDR2 are LNHDA and SQIVND (reference sequence). Trimming shortened V by 5 bases and J by 4 bases, and 14 bases separated the two germline ends. This CDR3 is CASSSSGSSTGELFF. Here the CDR3 DNA reads TGTGCCAGTAGTTCGTCAGGGTCATCCACCGGGGAGCTGTTTTTT.

The J gene is TRBJ2-2, the V gene TRBV5-1; tentative D call: TRBD2 (5 bases). The V gene lost 0 bases and the J gene lost 0 bases, with 6 bases spanning the gap. This CDR3 contains 15 residues. From germline, CDR1 is SGHRS and CDR2 YFSETQ. The CDR3, as DNA: TGCGCCAGCAGCTTGGTCGGGGCGAACACCGGGGAGCTGTTTTTT. This gives the protein CASSLVGANTGELFF.

The gene calls are TRBV11-2 and TRBJ2-3; D possibly corresponds to TRBD2 (6 bases). Germline-derived CDR1 and CDR2 are SGHAT and FQNNGV. V was clipped by 3 bases and J by 1 base, with 8 bases between them. The CDR3 has 14 residues. The CDR3, as DNA: TGTGCCAGCAGCTTGGGGGGACGCACAGATACGCAGTATTTT. It encodes CASSLGGRTDTQYF.

The rearrangement uses TRBV21-1 and TRBJ2-7; the D call of TRBD1 is as the table states it, not checked on the DNA. TRBV21-1 is a known pseudogene. The CDR3 totals 12 residues. CDR3 DNA: TGTGCCAGCAGGGGACACCCCTACGAGCAGTACTTC. It yields the protein CASRGHPYEQYF.

The chain joins TRBV6-2 or TRBV6-3 to TRBJ1-5; D is uncertain. The length of the CDR3 is 13 residues. CDR1 MNHEY and CDR2 SVGEGT come from the germline V gene. Trimming shortened V by 2 bases and J by 6 bases, and 8 bases separated the two germline ends. The CDR3 sequence: CASSYGPSQPQHF. In DNA, the CDR3 is TGTGCCAGCAGTTACGGGCCCTCTCAGCCCCAGCATTTT.